A selection of T cell receptor beta chains follows, all from one sample in a study of human T cells and chemical hapten exposure. Each CDR3 protein is one row after TCRdb ran MiXCR on the RACE reads. The table lists 55,000 to 75,000 distinct CDR3 sequences, about an eighth of them singletons, with 2% to 2.5% in the top ten. Sample: whole blood, taken in connection with sensitization to the hapten diphenylcyclopropenone (DPC). Receptors were obtained from a young man with alopecia areata. Some clones in this sample may be carry-over from other donors' samples. Both conserved end residues are trimmed from each CDR3. Each record gives: CDR3 length, clone size, V gene, CDR3 protein. The size field is filled for only some rows; it gives once, few, many or a size class.

12 many TRBV6-1 ASSRTGTNEKLF
12 few TRBV11-2 ASSLAQGIGELF
15 many TRBV7-2 ASSLTTGLYSNQPQH
13 NA TRBV7-2 ASSRRRTGTGELF
11 NA TRBV10-3 AIRQVQDQPQH
12 many TRBV27 ASSLRTSTDTQY
15 few TRBV7-9 ASSSKPLNRGTYEQY
13 many TRBV4-2 ASSQVRQGGDTQY
15 many TRBV20-1 SAKHLMDRGLNQPQH
16 NA TRBV28 ASTNRYRDRGPNQPQH